This T cell receptor (beta chain) was sequenced in a study of T cells expressing NK-cell markers. Notes on this clonotype: What it recognizes is unknown.

General study points: Dominant NKG2C+ clonotype frequencies of about 1.0-8% of CD8+ T cells were measured in a handful of donors. Questions lingered over whether expanded NKG2C+ T cell clones were HCMV-specific.

It was by 5'RACE template switching with UMIs that TCR beta cDNA was made. From the 5' RACE reads, TCRdb lists one entry per CDR3 protein and no DNA. This sample's table has approximately 460,000 distinct CDR3 sequences. Germline V gene sequence: CDR1 LGHNA, CDR2 YSLEER. CDR3 length equals 14 residues. The sequenced material came from blood T cells: a sorted CD56 or NKG2C T cell subset, CD4+ or CD8+ T cells, or bulk PBMC T cells (not recorded which). The clonotype was recovered from a woman between 18 and 70 years old in good health. V and J are TRBV4-3 and TRBJ2-3; no DNA is available, so the TRBD2 call from TCRdb remains unchecked. The CDR3 protein is CASSQGGEGLTQYF.